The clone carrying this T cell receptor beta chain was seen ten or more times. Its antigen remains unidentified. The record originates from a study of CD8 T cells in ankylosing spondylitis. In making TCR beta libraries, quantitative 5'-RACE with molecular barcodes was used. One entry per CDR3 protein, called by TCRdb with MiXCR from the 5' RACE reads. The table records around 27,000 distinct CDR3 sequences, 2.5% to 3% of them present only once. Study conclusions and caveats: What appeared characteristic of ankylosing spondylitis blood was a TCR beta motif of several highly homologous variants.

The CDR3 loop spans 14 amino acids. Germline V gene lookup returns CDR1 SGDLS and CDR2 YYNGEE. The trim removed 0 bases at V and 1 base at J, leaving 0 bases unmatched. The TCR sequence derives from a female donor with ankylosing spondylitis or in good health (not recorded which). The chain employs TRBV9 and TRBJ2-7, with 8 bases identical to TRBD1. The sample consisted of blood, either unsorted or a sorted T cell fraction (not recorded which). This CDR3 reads CASSVGDRSYEQYF. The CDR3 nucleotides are TGTGCCAGCAGCGTAGGGGACAGGTCCTACGAGCAGTACTTC.